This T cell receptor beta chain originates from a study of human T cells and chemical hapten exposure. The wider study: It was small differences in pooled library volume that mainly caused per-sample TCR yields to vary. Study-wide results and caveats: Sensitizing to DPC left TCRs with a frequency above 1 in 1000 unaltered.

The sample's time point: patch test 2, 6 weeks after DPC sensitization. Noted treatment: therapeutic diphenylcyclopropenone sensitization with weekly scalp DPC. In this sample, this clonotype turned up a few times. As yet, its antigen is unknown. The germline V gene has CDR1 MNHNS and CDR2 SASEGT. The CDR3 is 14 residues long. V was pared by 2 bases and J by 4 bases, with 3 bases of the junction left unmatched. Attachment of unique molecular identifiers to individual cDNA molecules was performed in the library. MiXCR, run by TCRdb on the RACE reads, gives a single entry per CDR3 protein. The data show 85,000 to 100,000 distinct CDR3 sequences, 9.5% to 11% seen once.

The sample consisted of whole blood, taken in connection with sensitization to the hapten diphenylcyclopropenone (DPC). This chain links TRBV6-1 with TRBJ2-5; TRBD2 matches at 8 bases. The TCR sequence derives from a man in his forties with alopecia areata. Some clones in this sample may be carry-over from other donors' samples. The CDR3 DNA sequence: TGTGCCAGCAGTGAACACCTAGCGGGAGAGACCCAGTACTTC. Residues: CASSEHLAGETQYF.